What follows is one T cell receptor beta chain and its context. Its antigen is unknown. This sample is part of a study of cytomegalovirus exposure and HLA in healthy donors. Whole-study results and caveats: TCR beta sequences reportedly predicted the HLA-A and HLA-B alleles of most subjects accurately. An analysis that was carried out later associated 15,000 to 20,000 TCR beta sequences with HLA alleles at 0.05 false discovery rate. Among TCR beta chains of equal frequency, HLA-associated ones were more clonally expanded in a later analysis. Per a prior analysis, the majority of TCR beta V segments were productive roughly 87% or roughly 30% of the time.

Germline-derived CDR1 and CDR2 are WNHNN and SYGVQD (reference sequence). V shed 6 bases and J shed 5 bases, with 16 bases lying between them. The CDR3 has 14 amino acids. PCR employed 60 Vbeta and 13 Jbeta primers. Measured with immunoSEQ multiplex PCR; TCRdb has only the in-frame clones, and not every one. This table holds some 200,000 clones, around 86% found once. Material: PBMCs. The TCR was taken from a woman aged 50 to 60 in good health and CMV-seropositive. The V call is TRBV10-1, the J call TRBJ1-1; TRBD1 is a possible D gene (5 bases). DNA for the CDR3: TGCGCCAGCAGCTCGACGGTAAAGGGGACTGAAGCTTTCTTT. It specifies CASSSTVKGTEAFF.